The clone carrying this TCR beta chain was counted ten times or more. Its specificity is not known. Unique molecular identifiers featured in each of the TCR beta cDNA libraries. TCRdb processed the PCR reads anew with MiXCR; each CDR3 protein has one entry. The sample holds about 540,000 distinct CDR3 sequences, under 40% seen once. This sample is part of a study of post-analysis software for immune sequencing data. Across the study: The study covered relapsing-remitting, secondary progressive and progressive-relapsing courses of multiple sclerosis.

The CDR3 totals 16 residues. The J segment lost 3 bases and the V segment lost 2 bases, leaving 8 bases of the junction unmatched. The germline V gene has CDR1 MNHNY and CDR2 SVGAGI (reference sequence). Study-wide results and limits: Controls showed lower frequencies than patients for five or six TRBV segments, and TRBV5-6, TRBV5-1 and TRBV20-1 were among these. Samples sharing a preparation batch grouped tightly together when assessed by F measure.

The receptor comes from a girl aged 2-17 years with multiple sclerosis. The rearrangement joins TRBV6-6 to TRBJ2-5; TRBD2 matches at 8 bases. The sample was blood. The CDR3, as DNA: TGTGCCAGCAGTTACCTCGGACTAGCTGGGGAAGAGACCCAGTACTTC. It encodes CASSYLGLAGEETQYF.